This TCR beta chain was recorded in a study of regulatory T cells in long-lasting Graves disease. General study results and limits: A reduction in accuracy may have resulted from the small sample size.

The CDR3 sequence is 17 residues long. From germline, CDR1 is SGHVS and CDR2 FQNEAQ. V shed 1 base and J shed 7 bases, with 19 bases lying between them. Time point defined: newly diagnosed GD, antithyroid drugs for less than 3 months. TCR sequences were obtained from RNA taken from PBMCs. The table lists this clonotype with many counts. The antigen is not known. Building the TCR beta libraries relied on iRepertoire HTBI primers, and CDR3 regions underwent Arm-PCR. TCRdb used MiXCR to reprocess the multiplex PCR reads, holding one entry per CDR3 protein. The profile shows a few hundred thousand distinct CDR3 sequences, 10% to 15% of them singletons. These data also featured in a second study, about T cells in Graves' hyperthyroidism and ophthalmopathy. That report adds: HTBI primers drove first-round RT-PCR of the TCR CDR3.

The sample here was peripheral blood mononuclear cells (PBMCs), taken at new diagnosis, from a patient treated with antithyroid drugs. This chain links TRBV7-8 with TRBJ2-2; D is perhaps TRBD1 or TRBD2 (5 bases each). This sequence was found in a woman between 18 and 29 years old with Graves disease. The DNA of the CDR3 is TGTGCCAGCAGCTTAGAGGGTCGAGGGGTCCCCGGCGGGGAGCTGTTTTTT. Its protein is CASSLEGRGVPGGELFF.